This TCR beta chain came from a study of spatial heterogeneity in lung cancer. Ten or more counts support this clonotype. TCRdb itself ran the 5' RACE reads through MiXCR, one entry per CDR3 protein. Of about 4,400 distinct CDR3 sequences listed, about 20% are singletons. Losses at the gene ends were 4 bases for V and 3 bases for J; bases not matched to a gene: 7. Germline V CDR1 and CDR2: LNHDA, SQIVND (reference sequence). CDR3 size: 17 residues. Documented time point: sample taken at primary tumor resection. In each case, whole RNA from tumor, nontumor lung or frozen PBMC was sequenced unsorted. The J gene is TRBJ2-3, the V gene TRBV19, with 13 bases lining up with TRBD2. This clonotype was sampled from a female donor with early-stage non-small cell lung cancer. The starting material was normal lung tissue next to the tumor, obtained at surgery. The CDR3 region has the DNA TGTGCCAGTAGTACCCAATCGGGACTAGCGGGAACAGATACGCAGTATTTT. Translated, it gives CASSTQSGLAGTDTQYF.